This T cell receptor (beta chain) was recorded in a study of OX40 agonist ivuxolimab in advanced cancers. The study in broad terms: Ivuxolimab was a fully human IgG2 agonistic monoclonal antibody targeting the costimulatory receptor OX40 (CD134). Intravenous ivuxolimab was administered to patients every 2 weeks at six dose levels: 0.01, 0.1, 0.3, 1.5, 3 and 10 mg/kg. Among the roughly 50 dose-escalation patients, some 19 had hepatocellular carcinoma, approximately 15 melanoma, 9 renal cell carcinoma and 9 head and neck cancer. A male proportion of roughly 80% and a mean age of approximately 60 years, ranging from 23 to 79, were recorded for the dose-escalation cohort. Prior anti-PD-1, anti-PD-L1 or anti-CTLA-4 therapy was permitted, and checkpoint inhibitors had been received by 30% to 40% of dose-escalation patients. Partial responses occurred in three dose-escalation patients: two with cutaneous melanoma and one with hepatocellular carcinoma. Peripheral TCRbeta sequencing aimed to test whether ivuxolimab altered TCR sequence diversity and caused clonal T-cell expansion. The paper covers the monotherapy dose-escalation part of the phase I ivuxolimab trial, which included N ≈ 50 patients.

The trial excluded patients who had a history of autoimmune disease or were on systemic immunosuppression. Peripheral blood for TCR sequencing was drawn from every dose cohort at baseline, at cycle 4 day 1 and at cycle 7 day 1. Samples were obtained from an open-label, multicenter, first-in-human phase I dose-escalation trial of ivuxolimab. Adults with locally advanced or metastatic melanoma, renal cell, hepatocellular, or head and neck squamous cell carcinoma were enrolled in the trial. Before TCR sequencing, CD4+ and CD8+ T cells were separately sorted from peripheral blood. General findings and caveats noted by the study authors: At doses of 0.1 to 3.0 mg/kg, clonal expansion of both CD4+ and CD8+ T cells in blood was seen between baseline and week 6. Antigen specificity was not determined for the clonally expanded peripheral T cells. Low levels of normalized T-cell clonal expansion were also seen in some patients who did not respond. After ivuxolimab, expanded clones were on average more numerous among CD8+ T cells than among CD4+ T cells. Partial responders in the 0.1-3.0 mg/kg groups had among the lowest normalized peripheral clonal expansion, especially among CD8+ T cells.

To sequence the TCRbeta CDR3 region, genomic DNA was isolated from the sorted cells. The immunoSEQ Assay was used for sequencing of TCRbeta CDR3 regions. Entries here come from immuneACCESS through TCRdb and include only in-frame sequences with V and J called. Some clones fail to appear in such tables; in the studies checked, an unresolved V gene covers under half of the shortfall, and the cause of the remainder is unknown. This sample comprises 65,000 to 90,000 clones, more than 75% of them detected only once. The ten largest clonotypes hold less than 3% of the sample. The CDR3, cysteine through phenylalanine, is 12 amino acids long. The DNA shown is the 36-base CDR3, in frame from base 1. V is clipped by 6 bases and J by 7 bases, and the sequence between their germline boundaries is 12 bases long. The germline V gene encodes CDR1 MDHEN and CDR2 SYDVKM. About this clone itself: Its antigen is still unknown. No base quality information exists; no much larger clone differs at one position.

Sequenced here: CD4+ or CD8+ T cells sorted from blood, sampled in a trial of the OX40 agonist ivuxolimab. The receptor chain draws on TRBV28 and TRBJ1-1, with no D gene named confidently. This TCR came from an adult with an advanced solid tumor such as melanoma, head and neck, liver or kidney cancer. The nucleotides read TGTGCCAGCAGCGTCCCCGGATATGAAGCTTTCTTT. Its amino acids are CASSVPGYEAFF. This CDR3, with the reference TRBV28 and TRBJ1-1 proteins standing in past its ends, gives the full variable domain DVKVTQSSRYLVKRTGEKVFLECVQDMDHENMFWYRQDPGLGLRLIYFSYDVKMKEKGDIPEGYSVSREKKERFSLILESASTNQTSMYLCASSVPGYEAFFGQGTRLTVV.